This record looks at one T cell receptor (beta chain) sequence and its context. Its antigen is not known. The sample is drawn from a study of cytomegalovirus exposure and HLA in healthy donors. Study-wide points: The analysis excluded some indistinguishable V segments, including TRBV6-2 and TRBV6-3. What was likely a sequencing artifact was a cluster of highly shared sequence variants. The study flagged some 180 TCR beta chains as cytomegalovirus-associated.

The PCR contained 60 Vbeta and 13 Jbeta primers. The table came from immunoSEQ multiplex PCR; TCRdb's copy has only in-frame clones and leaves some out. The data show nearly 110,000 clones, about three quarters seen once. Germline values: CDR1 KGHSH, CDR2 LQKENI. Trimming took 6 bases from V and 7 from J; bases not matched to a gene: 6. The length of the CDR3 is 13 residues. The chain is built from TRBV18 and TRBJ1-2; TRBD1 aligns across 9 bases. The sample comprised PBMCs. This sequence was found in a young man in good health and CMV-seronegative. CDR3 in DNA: TGTGCCAGCTCTGCCGGGACAGGGACTGGCTACACCTTC. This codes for CASSAGTGTGYTF.